One sample yielded the 18 T cell receptor beta chains listed below, sequenced in a study of blood T cells in healthy people across ages. A second PCR of 7 to 11 cycles used a sample-barcoded 5' primer and a J-beta primer mix. TCRdb reprocessed the 5' RACE reads via MiXCR and lists one record per CDR3 protein. This sample has more than 750,000 distinct CDR3 sequences, with almost 30% found just once. These data were likewise used in another study, on T cells of mothers and their children.

Material for sequencing was blood. These receptors all come from a middle-aged woman in good health.

This clonotype was picked up many times. The chain employs TRBV7-2 and TRBJ2-1; D gene uncertain. The V and J ends lost 4 bases and 0 bases respectively, with 16 bases between them. The CDR3 has 17 amino acids. Germline CDR1 reads SGHTA; CDR2 reads FQGNSA. CDR3 in amino acids: CASSSDGQFRSYNEQFF. Here the CDR3 DNA reads TGTGCCAGCAGCTCCGACGGGCAGTTCCGCTCCTACAATGAGCAGTTCTTC.

This clonotype has a handful of counts. This chain connects TRBV4-2 to TRBJ2-7; a weak D match, TRBD1 (6 bases). The CDR3 has 14 residues. Between the trimmed V and J ends, which lost 4 bases and 4 bases, there was a span of 14 bases. The germline CDR1 and CDR2 sequences are LGHNA and YNFKEQ. The CDR3 sequence is CASSPTGNGYEQYF. CDR3 DNA: TGTGCCAGCAGCCCTACAGGGAATGGGTACGAGCAGTACTTC.

This clonotype was detected only a few times. The rearrangement links TRBV5-1 to TRBJ1-6; D may be TRBD1 (6 bases). The CDR3 has 16 amino acids. Trimming stripped 0 bases from V and 5 bases from J, with 12 bases between. Germline V gives CDR1 SGHRS, CDR2 YFSETQ. The CDR3 coding sequence is TGCGCCAGCAGCTTGGATACAGGGCTAGATAATTCACCCCTCCACTTT. Translated, it gives CASSLDTGLDNSPLHF.

The rearrangement joins TRBV29-1 to TRBJ1-1; D is ambiguous. Trimming removed 5 bases at V and 0 bases at J, with 16 bases between. From germline, CDR1 is SQVTM and CDR2 ANQGSEA. This CDR3 is 15 amino acids long. The CDR3 reads CSVPGLTKMNTEAFF. CDR3 DNA sequence: TGCAGCGTTCCTGGGCTCACCAAAATGAACACTGAAGCTTTCTTT. The variable domain in full, completed from reference TRBV29-1 and TRBJ1-1, reads SAVISQKPSRDICQRGTSLTIQCQVDSQVTMMFWYRQQPGQSLTLIATANQGSEATYESGFVIDKFPISRPNLTFSTLTVSNMSPEDSSIYLCSVPGLTKMNTEAFFGQGTRLTVV.

The genes are TRBV5-1 and TRBJ1-2; TRBD1 matches at 9 bases. The CDR3 spans 13 residues. Germline V lookup: CDR1 SGHRS, CDR2 YFSETQ. Trimming took 3 bases from V and 10 from J; bases not matched to a gene: 7. CDR3 amino acids: CASSWGQGRVYTF. CDR3 in DNA: TGCGCCAGCAGCTGGGGACAGGGCCGCGTCTACACCTTC. Combining the CDR3 with reference TRBV5-1 and TRBJ1-2 gives the whole variable domain KAGVTQTPRYLIKTRGQQVTLSCSPISGHRSVSWYQQTPGQGLQFLFEYFSETQRNKGNFPGRFSGRQFSNSRSEMNVSTLELGDSALYLCASSWGQGRVYTFGSGTRLTVV.

This clonotype came up many times. V is TRBV20-1 and J is TRBJ2-7; perhaps TRBD1 as D (5 bases). Trimming removed 3 bases at V and 0 bases at J, with 6 bases between. The germline V gene has CDR1 DFQATT and CDR2 SNEGSKA (reference sequence). The CDR3 runs to 12 residues. The CDR3 spells CSARDTSYEQYF. CDR3 sequence (DNA): TGCAGTGCTAGGGACACCTCCTACGAGCAGTACTTC.

This chain links TRBV20-1 with TRBJ2-4; 9 bases match TRBD1. This CDR3 is 15 amino acids long. With V trimmed by 4 bases and J by 2 bases, 6 bases remained unmatched. Germline CDR1 DFQATT, CDR2 SNEGSKA (reference sequence). CDR3 sequence (DNA): TGCAGTGCTACCGACAGGGGGAAGACCAAAAACATTCAGTACTTC. It is translated as CSATDRGKTKNIQYF.

This clonotype has more than one count but fewer than ten. The chain couples TRBV6-1 to TRBJ1-3; a weak D match, TRBD1 (5 bases). Germline CDR1 MNHNS, CDR2 SASEGT. V shed 2 bases and J shed 2 bases, with 10 bases lying between them. The CDR3 length is 15 residues. As DNA, the CDR3 is TGTGCCAGCAGTGAACTCGGGACCGCTGGAAACACCATATATTTT. Translated: CASSELGTAGNTIYF.

This clonotype occurred once. It may be a read error: a sequence one base away is much more abundant. This chain links TRBV20-1 with TRBJ1-5, with 11 positions matching TRBD1. The V gene's germline CDR1 is DFQATT and CDR2 SNEGSKA (reference sequence). V gave up 5 bases and J gave up 9 bases; unmatched junction bases: 9. The CDR3 is 14 residues long. DNA of the CDR3: TGCAGTGCTGACCGGGACAGGGGGAGTCTGCCCCAGCATTTT. It translates to CSADRDRGSLPQHF.

DNA of the CDR3: TGCGCCAGCAGCCCTCCTATGGGGTCTGGAAACACCATATATTTT. Translation gives CASSPPMGSGNTIYF. V is TRBV4-1 and J is TRBJ1-3; D gene uncertain. Between the trimmed V and J ends, which lost 4 bases and 1 base, there was a span of 11 bases. This CDR3 is built from 15 residues. Germline CDR1 and CDR2: MGHRA and YSYEKL.

The chain links TRBV5-1 to TRBJ1-1, with D possibly TRBD1 on 5 matching bases. Germline assignment: CDR1 SGHRS and CDR2 YFSETQ. V was pared by 0 bases and J by 0 bases, with 12 bases between. This CDR3 has 16 residues. The CDR3, as DNA: TGCGCCAGCAGCTTGGGAGGGGATGTCATGAACACTGAAGCTTTCTTT. Translating it yields CASSLGGDVMNTEAFF.

The chain recombines TRBV7-8 with TRBJ1-1, with D possibly being TRBD1 (5 bases). CDR1 is SGHVS, CDR2 FQNEAQ, per germline. V was cut by 5 bases and J by 6 bases, with 16 bases left in between. CDR3 size: 14 residues. CDR3 DNA sequence: TGTGCCAGCAGCCACGCCAGGGTGGGCGCTGAAGCTTTCTTT. This codes for CASSHARVGAEAFF.

V and J are TRBV28 and TRBJ2-3, with a weak D call TRBD2 (7 bases). This CDR3 has 13 residues. Germline V CDR1 and CDR2: MDHEN, SYDVKM. Trimming took 4 bases from V and 8 from J, leaving 13 bases between them. The CDR3 loop is CASSYGGHGTQYF. CDR3 nucleotides: TGTGCCAGCAGTTACGGGGGGCACGGTACGCAGTATTTT. Full variable domain (rest looked up from reference TRBV28 and TRBJ2-3): DVKVTQSSRYLVKRTGEKVFLECVQDMDHENMFWYRQDPGLGLRLIYFSYDVKMKEKGDIPEGYSVSREKKERFSLILESASTNQTSMYLCASSYGGHGTQYFGPGTRLTVL.

The chain joins TRBV7-3 to TRBJ2-3, with TRBD2 matching 12 bases. The germline V gene has CDR1 SGHTA and CDR2 FQGTGA. This CDR3 region has 15 residues. Trimming took 4 bases from V and 6 from J; bases not matched to a gene: 5. This chain's CDR3 is CASSSLAGGLDTQYF. The CDR3 nucleotides are TGTGCCAGCAGCTCACTAGCGGGGGGTTTGGATACGCAGTATTTT.

This clonotype was counted a few times. The chain has TRBV18 and TRBJ1-6; 9 bases align to TRBD1. From germline, CDR1 is KGHSH and CDR2 LQKENI. V lost 4 bases, J lost 10 bases, and 5 bases stayed unmatched. The CDR3 loop spans 14 amino acids. CDR3 DNA: TGTGCCAGCTCACGGGACAGGGATGGATCACCCCTCCACTTT. It translates to CASSRDRDGSPLHF.

The chain joins TRBV7-6 to TRBJ1-5, with a weak D call TRBD1 (6 bases). The CDR3 has 13 residues. The V gene's germline CDR1 is SGHVS and CDR2 FNYEAQ. V dropped 5 bases and J dropped 4 bases, with 9 bases sitting between them. The CDR3 is CASSIGQNQPQHF. The CDR3 coding sequence is TGTGCCAGCAGCATCGGACAGAATCAGCCCCAGCATTTT.

This clonotype showed up just a few times. The chain has TRBV28 and TRBJ2-5, with TRBD1 identical over 9 bases. V trimming: 4 bases; J trimming: 5 bases; junction bases outside the gene matches: 8. This CDR3 is 15 amino acids long. CDR1 and CDR2 from the germline V gene are MDHEN and SYDVKM. CDR3 residues: CASSSWDREAETQYF. The CDR3 DNA reads TGTGCCAGCAGTTCCTGGGACAGGGAGGCGGAGACCCAGTACTTC.

The V gene is TRBV4-2, the J gene TRBJ2-3; no definite D call. Trimming took off 0 bases at V and 2 bases at J, with 9 bases between the two ends. This CDR3 region has 15 residues. Germline V gene data show CDR1 as LGHNA and CDR2 as YNFKEQ. CDR3 coding DNA: TGTGCCAGCAGCCAAGAATTGCTAGTCACAGATACGCAGTATTTT. Translation gives CASSQELLVTDTQYF.